This note documents a single TCR beta chain sequence. Trimming cost V 3 bases and J 6 bases, with 7 bases left between them. Germline V gives CDR1 MDHEN, CDR2 SYDVKM. The CDR3 extends over 12 amino acids. These data come from a study of blood T cell repertoires in COVID-19. Study at large: Acute and convalescent COVID-19 samples came from the United States, Italy and Spain.

In the original workflow: Amplifying reference gene primers gave estimates of nucleated cell counts. The protocol was immunoSEQ multiplex PCR, while the TCRdb copy is restricted to in-frame clones and leaves out a portion. V, J and clone size were drawn from that table, and D and trimming were deduced from the DNA. The data show roughly 230,000 clones, with approximately 80% seen just once and 5% to 8% held by the top ten. This TCR came from a woman aged 60 to 75 with active or convalescent COVID-19. The chain links TRBV28 to TRBJ2-3; D gene ambiguous. Material for sequencing was peripheral blood. CDR3 in DNA: TGTGCCAGCAGTTTTAATATGGATACGCAGTATTTT. Amino acid sequence: CASSFNMDTQYF.